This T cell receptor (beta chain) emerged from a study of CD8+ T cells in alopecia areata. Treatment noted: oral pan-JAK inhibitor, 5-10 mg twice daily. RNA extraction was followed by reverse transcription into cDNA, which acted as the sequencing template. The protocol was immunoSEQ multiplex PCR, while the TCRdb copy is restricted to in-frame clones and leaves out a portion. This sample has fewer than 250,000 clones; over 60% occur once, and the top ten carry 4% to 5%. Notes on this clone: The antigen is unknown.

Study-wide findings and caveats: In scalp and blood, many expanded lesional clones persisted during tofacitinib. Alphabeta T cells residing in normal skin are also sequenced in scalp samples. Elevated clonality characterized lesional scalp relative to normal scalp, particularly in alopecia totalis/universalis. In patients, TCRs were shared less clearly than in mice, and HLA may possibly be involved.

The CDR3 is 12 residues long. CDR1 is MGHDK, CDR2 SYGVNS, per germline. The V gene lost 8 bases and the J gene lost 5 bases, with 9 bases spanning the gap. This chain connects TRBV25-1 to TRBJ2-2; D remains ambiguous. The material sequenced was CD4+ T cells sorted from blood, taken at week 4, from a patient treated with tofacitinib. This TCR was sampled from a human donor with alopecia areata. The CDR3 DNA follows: TGTGCCAGCGGAGAGTGGACCGGGGAGCTGTTTTTT. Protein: CASGEWTGELFF.